This TCR beta chain was sequenced during a study of low-dose radiotherapy and immunotherapy resistance in tumors. The CDR3 sequence is 15 residues long. CDR1 is DFQATT, CDR2 SNEGSKA, per germline (reference sequence). V lost 6 bases to trimming and J lost 4 bases; unmatched junction nucleotides: 7. This clonotype was detected ten times or more. Covering alpha and beta chains, TRAV- and TRBV-specific primers were used for the first-strand cDNA. Using a constant-region primer together with a V-primer adapter, TCRs were subjected to around 20 PCR cycles of amplification. In TCRdb, the reads were re-called with MiXCR into one record per CDR3 protein. The top ten hold about 1.3% of the sample, which has about 84,000 distinct CDR3 sequences, roughly 17% seen once. As to time point: after trial treatment. Noted treatment: LDRT plus nivolumab, ipilimumab, low-dose cyclophosphamide and aspirin (RACIN trial).

The chain carries TRBV20-1 and TRBJ2-1, with 12 positions matching TRBD2. The specimen comprised PBMCs, sampled after low-dose radiotherapy plus immunotherapy. The sequence derives from a male donor with prostate cancer. This CDR3 reads CSATTSGSGYNEQFF. CDR3 sequence (DNA): TGCAGTGCCACGACTAGCGGGAGCGGGTACAATGAGCAGTTCTTC.